Below are 28 T cell receptor beta chains sequenced from a single sample in a study of blood T cell repertoires in COVID-19. Only in-frame clones appear in the TCRdb table, and some are missing; sequencing was by immunoSEQ multiplex PCR. The table has 99,000 or so clones, roughly 87% seen once; the top ten hold about 3.9%. Sequenced material: peripheral blood. These receptor sequences come from a man aged 45 to 65 with acute or convalescent COVID-19.

The DNA of the CDR3 is TGTGCCAGCTCACCATGGCGGCAGGGACGGGGGGCGAACACCGGGGAGCTGTTTTTT. This codes for CASSPWRQGRGANTGELFF. J is TRBJ2-2 and V is TRBV18; TRBD2 agrees at 7 bases. The length of the CDR3 is 19 residues. The trim removed 2 bases at V and 0 bases at J, leaving 12 bases unmatched. Per the germline V gene, CDR1 is KGHSH and CDR2 is LQKENI.

The chain couples TRBV3-1 (or the pseudogene TRBV3-2) to TRBJ1-2, with TRBD1 matching over 10 bases. The CDR3 totals 17 residues. The J segment lost 1 base and the V segment lost 4 bases, leaving 9 bases of the junction unmatched. Germline V gene sequence: CDR1 LGHDT, CDR2 YNNKEL (reference sequence). CDR3 bases: TGTGCCAGCAGCCGCGGACAGGGGGGAGTACTTAACTATGGCTACACCTTC. Translated, it gives CASSRGQGGVLNYGYTF.

The chain is built from TRBV19 and TRBJ1-1; unclear D gene. V lost 3 bases to trimming and J lost 1 base, with 15 bases between them. Per germline, CDR1 LNHDA and CDR2 SQIVND (reference sequence). The CDR3 runs 16 residues. The CDR3 protein is CASSISPAGPNTEAFF. As DNA, the CDR3 is TGTGCCAGTAGTATTTCCCCCGCAGGCCCGAACACTGAAGCTTTCTTT.

The chain has TRBV27 and TRBJ2-7, with D possibly matching TRBD1 (5 bases). Germline V lookup: CDR1 MNHEY, CDR2 SMNVEV (reference sequence). This CDR3 is 14 amino acids long. Deletions cut 6 bases from V and 5 bases from J, with 17 bases between. The CDR3 coding sequence is TGTGCCAGCAGGCCACAGGTTATCGACCACGAGCAGTACTTC. The encoded protein is CASRPQVIDHEQYF.

The chain uses TRBV19 and TRBJ1-2, with D perhaps matching TRBD1 (6 bases). The CDR3 has 21 residues. V lost 0 bases and J 2 bases, leaving 28 bases between the germline ends. In germline, CDR1 is LNHDA, CDR2 SQIVND (reference sequence). The DNA for the CDR3 is TGTGCCAGTAGTATAGACCCAAGAACTTGGGGACATAAAAGGACGAACTATGGCTACACCTTC. Translated, it gives CASSIDPRTWGHKRTNYGYTF.

This clone was observed a handful of times. The chain recombines TRBV3-1 (or the pseudogene TRBV3-2) with TRBJ1-5, with D possibly TRBD1 on 5 matching bases. CDR1 LGHDT and CDR2 YNNKEL come from the germline V gene (reference sequence). V was clipped by 4 bases and J by 5 bases, with 9 bases between them. This CDR3 comprises 13 residues. CDR3 loop: CASSLDRDQPQHF. Here the CDR3 DNA reads TGTGCCAGCAGCCTCGACAGAGATCAGCCCCAGCATTTT.

This clone was detected a few times. This chain joins TRBV7-9 and TRBJ1-6; the match to TRBD1 covers 7 bases. CDR1 and CDR2 (germline): SEHNR, FQNEAQ (reference sequence). CDR3 length: 17 residues. V lost 4 bases, J lost 0 bases, and 6 bases stayed unmatched. The CDR3 coding sequence is TGTGCCAGCAGCTCTCCGGGACAGAGCTCCTATAATTCACCCCTCCACTTT. This translates into CASSSPGQSSYNSPLHF.

V usage is TRBV5-6 and J usage is TRBJ1-1; D unresolved. Trimming cost V 4 bases and J 4 bases, with 17 bases left between them. The germline gives CDR1 SGHDT, CDR2 YYEEEE. CDR3 length: 15 amino acids. CDR3 DNA sequence: TGTGCCAGCAGCGCCGGGCCCCAAGGGAGCACTGAAGCTTTCTTT. Protein product: CASSAGPQGSTEAFF.

The chain recombines TRBV24-1 with TRBJ1-5; 8 nucleotides line up with TRBD1. Trimming at V came to 3 bases and at J to 0 bases, leaving 6 bases not matched to a gene. The length of the CDR3 is 17 residues. CDR1 is KGHDR and CDR2 is SFDVKD in the germline V gene. The CDR3 loop reads CATSDSSGTGSNQPQHF. As DNA, the CDR3 is TGTGCCACCAGTGATAGTTCCGGGACAGGTAGCAATCAGCCCCAGCATTTT.

The sample holds one count of this clone. The chain uses TRBV7-6 and TRBJ2-7, with D possibly matching TRBD2 (5 bases). Germline CDR1 SGHVS, CDR2 FNYEAQ. The V and J ends lost 5 bases and 5 bases respectively, with 16 bases between them. CDR3 length equals 14 residues. The CDR3 bases are TGTGCCAGCAGCCGGGGTCCCCTCGGGGACGAGCAGTACTTC. It encodes CASSRGPLGDEQYF.

DNA of the CDR3: TGTGCCAGCAGCCTAAGACTAGCGGGTTTTGAGCAGTTCTTC. As protein: CASSLRLAGFEQFF. The gene calls are TRBV9 and TRBJ2-1; 10 bases match TRBD2. The CDR3 extends over 14 amino acids. V trimming: 4 bases; J trimming: 9 bases; junction bases outside the gene matches: 7. Looked up from germline, CDR1 is SGDLS and CDR2 is YYNGEE.

This clone was seen once. The chain couples TRBV5-6 to TRBJ1-3; D unresolved. Trimming removed 0 bases at V and 3 bases at J, with 4 bases between. CDR1 SGHDT and CDR2 YYEEEE come from the germline V gene. The CDR3 runs to 13 residues. This chain's CDR3 is CASSLDSGNTIYF. Here the CDR3 DNA reads TGTGCCAGCAGCTTGGACAGTGGAAACACCATATATTTT.

The V call is TRBV5-1, the J call TRBJ2-3; D call uncertain. The germline V and J ends were trimmed by 0 bases and 4 bases, with 3 bases remaining between them. Germline CDR1 reads SGHRS; CDR2 reads YFSETQ. This CDR3 spans 12 amino acids. DNA of the CDR3: TGCGCCAGCAGCTTGGTCGCAGATACGCAGTATTTT. This codes for CASSLVADTQYF.

The chain employs TRBV7-9 and TRBJ2-7, with a possible D match to TRBD1 (6 bases). Trimming took 2 bases from V and 5 from J, leaving 13 bases between them. Germline lookup yields CDR1 SEHNR and CDR2 FQNEAQ (reference sequence). The CDR3 length is 14 residues. CDR3 sequence (DNA): TGTGCCAGCAGCTTAACAACAGGGACCAACGAGCAGTACTTC. Residues: CASSLTTGTNEQYF.

The rearrangement joins TRBV4-1 to TRBJ1-2, with TRBD1 matching 8 bases. There are 15 residues in the CDR3. With 2 bases clipped from V and 2 bases from J, the junction kept 4 bases outside the gene matches. CDR1 is MGHRA and CDR2 is YSYEKL in the germline V gene. CDR3 residues: CASSQSTGANYGYTF. In nucleotides, the CDR3 is TGCGCCAGCAGCCAATCGACAGGGGCGAACTATGGCTACACCTTC.

The rearrangement joins TRBV5-1 to TRBJ1-2; no firm D call. CDR3 length equals 14 residues. Trimming took 0 bases from V and 7 from J, leaving 13 bases between them. Germline CDR1 SGHRS, CDR2 YFSETQ. DNA for the CDR3: TGCGCCAGCAGCTTGGGCGGGAATGAGGCTGGCTACACCTTC. As protein: CASSLGGNEAGYTF.

The chain couples TRBV11-3 to TRBJ2-5, with 12 bases lining up with TRBD1. This CDR3 is built from 16 residues. V lost 5 bases to trimming and J lost 6 bases; unmatched junction nucleotides: 10. Germline loops: CDR1 SGHNT, CDR2 YENEEA. The CDR3 DNA is TGTGCCAGCAGCGTGCCCGGGACAGGGGGCTCGAAGACCCAGTACTTC. Translation gives CASSVPGTGGSKTQYF.

The chain has TRBV5-6 and TRBJ1-2; D possibly corresponds to TRBD1 (6 bases). The germline V and J ends were trimmed by 7 bases and 1 base, with 20 bases remaining between them. This CDR3 has 16 residues. The V gene's germline CDR1 is SGHDT and CDR2 YYEEEE. CDR3: CASLSLRQAYNYGYTF. The CDR3 DNA sequence: TGTGCCAGCCTCTCCCTCCGACAGGCTTATAACTATGGCTACACCTTC.

V is TRBV10-1 and J is TRBJ2-1; TRBD2 might be the D (6 bases). V was trimmed by 0 bases and J by 5 bases, leaving 20 bases between them. From germline, CDR1 is WNHNN and CDR2 SYGVQD (reference sequence). The CDR3 has 18 amino acids. In nucleotides, the CDR3 is TGCGCCAGCAGTGAGTCGATTAAACTCGGGACTCGTCACAATGAGCAGTTCTTC. Its translation: CASSESIKLGTRHNEQFF.

This clone showed up just a few times. This rearrangement joins TRBV6-5 to TRBJ2-7; 8 bases are shared with TRBD1. The CDR3 spans 13 residues. In germline, CDR1 is MNHEY, CDR2 SVGAGI. V trimming: 5 bases; J trimming: 3 bases; junction bases outside the gene matches: 3. CDR3 sequence: CASSLDRGYEQYF. The CDR3 nucleotides read TGTGCCAGCAGTCTAGACAGGGGCTACGAGCAGTACTTC.

The rearrangement joins TRBV11-2 to TRBJ2-7; 8 nucleotides agree with TRBD2. In germline, CDR1 is SGHAT, CDR2 FQNNGV. CDR3 size: 18 residues. Losses at the gene ends were 6 bases for V and 5 bases for J; bases not matched to a gene: 21. DNA for the CDR3: TGTGCCAGCAGTCGTTTAGCTTTCTATACTAGCGGTAGTCACGAGCAGTACTTC. This sequence encodes CASSRLAFYTSGSHEQYF.

The chain is built from TRBV6-2 or TRBV6-3 and TRBJ1-2; tentatively, D is TRBD1 (6 bases). Trimming left V 5 bases short and J 4 bases short, with 20 bases between. The CDR3 is 16 amino acids. Germline V gene sequence: CDR1 MNHEY, CDR2 SVGEGT. The CDR3 region is CASSPDRTPLLYGYTF. The CDR3 bases are TGTGCCAGCAGTCCCGACAGGACTCCCCTCCTCTATGGCTACACCTTC.

The V and J genes are TRBV4-1 and TRBJ2-5, with D unresolved. CDR1 MGHRA and CDR2 YSYEKL come from the germline V gene. CDR3 length equals 12 residues. The germline V and J ends were trimmed by 0 bases and 5 bases, with 4 bases remaining between them. The CDR3 here is CASSQDRETQYF. The CDR3 DNA is TGCGCCAGCAGCCAAGATCGGGAGACCCAGTACTTC.

This clone showed up just a few times. The chain's CDR3 is CASGTQRAREGWQFF. In DNA, the CDR3 is TGTGCTAGTGGTACACAAAGGGCAAGGGAGGGTTGGCAGTTCTTC. The chain couples TRBV12-5 to TRBJ2-1; 7 bases line up with TRBD2. Trimming at V came to 5 bases and at J to 12 bases, leaving 16 bases not matched to a gene. CDR3 length: 15 amino acids. The germline CDR1 and CDR2 sequences are LGHNT and FRNRAP.

The chain combines TRBV18 with TRBJ1-2; TRBD1 is a possible D gene (6 bases). The length of the CDR3 is 15 residues. V lost 3 bases and J lost 3, with 14 bases in between. Looked up from germline, CDR1 is KGHSH and CDR2 is LQKENI. The CDR3 bases are TGTGCCAGCTCACCCGGCGGGGGGCGCGACTATGGCTACACCTTC. This codes for CASSPGGGRDYGYTF.

The chain couples TRBV7-9 to TRBJ1-1, with TRBD1 matching 9 bases. Trimming at V came to 6 bases and at J to 4 bases, leaving 6 bases not matched to a gene. CDR1 and CDR2 from the germline V gene are SEHNR and FQNEAQ (reference sequence). The CDR3 runs 14 residues. The DNA for the CDR3 is TGTGCCAGCAGACAACAGGGGGCGGGCACTGAAGCTTTCTTT. It specifies CASRQQGAGTEAFF.

The chain combines TRBV19 with TRBJ1-2; D is perhaps TRBD1 (5 bases). Germline-derived CDR1 and CDR2 are LNHDA and SQIVND (reference sequence). This CDR3 spans 13 amino acids. V was cut by 5 bases and J by 2 bases, with 9 bases left in between. Written as DNA, the CDR3 is TGTGCCAGTAGTCGGACACTCAACTATGGCTACACCTTC. Encoded protein: CASSRTLNYGYTF.

The rearrangement links TRBV2 to TRBJ2-2; 7 positions match TRBD2. Germline V gene data show CDR1 as SNHLY and CDR2 as FYNNEI. CDR3 size: 15 residues. V shed 6 bases and J 1 base; nucleotides not matched to a gene: 5. The CDR3 nucleotides are TGTGCCAGCAGGGATATAGCGGGGAACACCGGGGAGCTGTTTTTT. Translating it yields CASRDIAGNTGELFF.